A selection of T cell receptor beta chains follows, all from one sample in a study of CD8 T cells in Susac syndrome. TCRdb analysed the immunoSEQ multiplex PCR reads with MiXCR anew, one entry per CDR3 protein. This repertoire shows about 240,000 distinct CDR3 sequences, 90% to 97% found once; its top ten account for about 0.1%. What was sequenced was CD4+ T cells from PBMCs. Source of these receptors: a human donor with Susac syndrome. Both conserved end residues are part of each CDR3. A D gene is named only where the DNA matches it firmly. The size entry is marked missing in some rows and otherwise reads once, few, many or a size class.

j_call clone_size v_call cdr3_length d_call cdr3_aa cdr3_nt
TRBJ1-1 . TRBV13 16 . CASSSRSWTGNTEAFF TGTGCCAGCAGCTCGCGTTCCTGGACGGGGAACACTGAAGCTTTCTTT
TRBJ2-7 . TRBV27 14 . CASSFRDGNYEQYF TGTGCCAGCAGTTTTAGGGACGGGAACTACGAGCAGTACTTC
TRBJ2-5 . TRBV2 11 . CASKREETQYF TGTGCCAGCAAGAGAGAAGAGACCCAGTACTTC
TRBJ2-5 few TRBV30 12 . CAWTLTFATQYF TGTGCCTGGACTTTGACGTTCGCGACCCAGTACTTC
TRBJ1-1 . TRBV3-1 14 . CASSQVGTNTEAFF TGTGCCAGCAGCCAAGTTGGGACGAACACTGAAGCTTTCTTT
TRBJ1-5 . TRBV30 12 . CAWSVQEQPQHF TGTGCCTGGAGTGTACAGGAGCAGCCCCAGCATTTT
TRBJ2-3 . TRBV27 14 . CASSPIPDADTQYF TGTGCCAGCAGTCCCATTCCGGACGCAGATACGCAGTATTTT
TRBJ2-7 . TRBV27 15 . CASSLSRGASYEQYF TGTGCCAGCAGTTTATCGAGGGGAGCCTCATACGAGCAGTACTTC
TRBJ2-7 . TRBV6-5 14 . CASSYRAAQYEQYF TGTGCCAGCAGTTACCGTGCAGCCCAGTACGAGCAGTACTTC
TRBJ2-2 . TRBV10-3 15 TRBD2 CAISDGEGRGGELFF TGTGCCATCAGTGATGGGGAGGGCCGGGGCGGGGAGCTGTTTTTT
TRBJ2-2 . TRBV14 15 TRBD1 CASSQRTGGGGELFF TGTGCCAGCAGCCAAAGGACAGGGGGCGGCGGGGAGCTGTTTTTT
TRBJ2-5 once TRBV7-2 14 . CASSNRGGQETQYF TGTGCCAGCAGCAACAGGGGGGGCCAAGAGACCCAGTACTTC
TRBJ2-5 . TRBV7-9 19 TRBD2 CASSSSPTGGLAGVSAQYF TGTGCCAGCAGCTCCAGCCCAACCGGAGGGCTAGCGGGAGTCTCCGCCCAGTACTTC
TRBJ1-1 . TRBV4-1 15 TRBD1 CASSQEGAGGGRAFF TGCGCCAGCAGCCAAGAAGGAGCAGGGGGTGGCCGAGCTTTCTTT
TRBJ2-3 few TRBV29-1 11 . CSVVSGYLPYF TGCAGCGTTGTCTCGGGATACCTACCGTATTTT
TRBJ2-1 once TRBV29-1 13 TRBD1 CSVREQGGNEQFF TGCAGCGTTCGGGAACAGGGGGGCAATGAGCAGTTCTTC
TRBJ2-7 once TRBV28 15 TRBD1 CASRQPGQGRNEQYF TGTGCCAGCAGGCAACCGGGACAGGGGAGGAACGAGCAGTACTTC
TRBJ2-7 . TRBV12-3/TRBV12-4 15 TRBD2 CASSLNLAGWDEQYF TGTGCCAGCAGTTTAAACCTAGCGGGATGGGACGAGCAGTACTTC
TRBJ2-3 . TRBV4-2 14 TRBD2 CASSQDGRGYTQYF TGTGCCAGCAGCCAAGATGGGAGGGGATATACGCAGTATTTT
TRBJ2-1 . TRBV3-1 16 TRBD2 CASSQELAGAKGVQFF TGTGCCAGCAGCCAGGAACTAGCGGGGGCCAAAGGAGTGCAGTTCTTC
TRBJ2-5 . TRBV29-1 12 . CSVEVQQETQYF TGCAGCGTTGAAGTTCAGCAAGAGACCCAGTACTTC
TRBJ2-5 once TRBV9 14 TRBD2 CASSPTSEQETQYF TGTGCCAGCTCTCCCACTAGCGAACAAGAGACCCAGTACTTC
TRBJ2-7 . TRBV20-1 14 . CSASPGTHLYEQYF TGCAGTGCTAGCCCCGGGACTCATTTGTACGAGCAGTACTTC
TRBJ2-7 . TRBV28 12 . CASTEGPYEQYF TGTGCCAGCACGGAAGGACCCTACGAGCAGTACTTC
TRBJ1-1 . TRBV7-9 17 TRBD1 CASRTQTGGVGYTEAFF TGTGCCAGCAGGACCCAAACAGGGGGCGTGGGGTACACTGAAGCTTTCTTT
TRBJ2-5 . TRBV21-1 18 . CASSKASPGGRGQETQYF TGTGCCAGCAGCAAAGCCTCCCCTGGCGGGAGAGGGCAAGAGACCCAGTACTTC
TRBJ2-1 . TRBV20-1 18 . CSARDEGPHGYKGNEQFF TGCAGTGCTAGAGATGAGGGACCACACGGATATAAGGGCAATGAGCAGTTCTTC
TRBJ1-2 . TRBV9 14 . CASSVVGTTYGYTF TGTGCCAGCAGCGTAGTGGGGACAACCTATGGCTACACCTTC
TRBJ1-2 . TRBV20-1 14 . CSAYQAFSNYGYTF TGCAGTGCTTACCAGGCCTTCTCAAACTATGGCTACACCTTC
TRBJ2-1 . TRBV18 15 . CASSESDRSNNEQFF TGTGCCAGCTCAGAATCCGACAGGAGCAACAATGAGCAGTTCTTC
TRBJ1-1 . TRBV5-1 15 . CASRLGADGNTEAFF TGCGCCAGCAGATTGGGGGCGGATGGGAACACTGAAGCTTTCTTT
TRBJ2-6 . TRBV9 15 . CASSTWTSGANVLTF TGTGCCAGCAGCACCTGGACATCTGGGGCCAACGTCCTGACTTTC
TRBJ2-5 . TRBV5-1 13 . CASSRTVQETQYF TGCGCCAGCAGCCGGACAGTCCAAGAGACCCAGTACTTC
TRBJ1-5 . TRBV20-1 16 . CSASKWGAEGDQPQHF TGCAGTGCTAGCAAATGGGGGGCCGAGGGGGATCAGCCCCAGCATTTT
TRBJ1-4 . TRBV4-1 14 . CASSRGPTNEKLFF TGCGCCAGCAGCCGGGGGCCAACTAATGAAAAACTGTTTTTT
TRBJ1-2 . TRBV3-1 14 TRBD1 CASSQGTGDYGYTF TGTGCCAGCAGCCAGGGGACAGGCGACTATGGCTACACCTTC
TRBJ1-5 . TRBV3-1 14 . CASSQTPGLQPQHF TGTGCCAGCAGCCAAACACCCGGTCTACAGCCCCAGCATTTT
TRBJ2-5 . TRBV20-1 16 TRBD2 CSASPAGLGPEETQYF TGCAGTGCCTCCCCGGCGGGACTAGGGCCCGAAGAGACCCAGTACTTC
TRBJ2-1 once TRBV6-5 15 . CASSQSPGSYNEQFF TGTGCCAGCAGCCAGTCCCCTGGCTCCTACAATGAGCAGTTCTTC